Listed here is a single TCR beta chain. The antigen is not known. This table comes from immunoSEQ multiplex PCR, and its TCRdb copy is limited to in-frame clones, with some not included. This table holds under 850,000 clones, approximately 72% found once. The CDR3 sequence is 14 residues long. The V end lost 4 bases, the J end lost 6 bases, and 17 bases lay between the germline ends. CDR1 is SGHRS and CDR2 is YFSETQ in the germline V gene. This entry is derived from a study of shared clonotypes between healthy human individuals. Whole-study findings and limits: Researchers found naive subsets generally carried larger estimated richness than memory subsets.

The chain carries TRBV5-1 and TRBJ2-7; D remains ambiguous. The sequence came from a woman in her twenties or thirties in good health. The sample was memory CD4+ T cells sorted from blood. Subset here: CD45RA-negative fraction. In DNA form, the CDR3 reads TGCGCCAGCAGCCCCGGCCGACAATCTTCCGAGCAGTACTTC. Amino acid sequence: CASSPGRQSSEQYF.